Detailed here is one T cell receptor beta chain. Its antigen has not been determined. Per-nucleotide qualities are absent, and no much larger clonotype sits a single base away. Using the deep immunoSEQ assay, TCR CDR3 regions were amplified from genomic DNA by multiplex PCR. Extracted genomic DNA from each cell subset was spread evenly across all wells of several immunoSEQ 96-well plates, with each plate serving as a replicate. For sorted subsets, around 0.2 ug of genomic DNA, equivalent to some 33,000 T cell genomes, went into each replicate PCR. Purified libraries were quantified with a Qubit 3.0 fluorometer, sized on a Bioanalyzer 2100, and re-quantified with the KAPA Library Quantification kit. Every immunoSEQ 96-well plate was sequenced on a separate single-read 150-cycle Illumina NextSeq 550 flow cell. Per the authors' processing: Because the immunoSEQ output held only junctional sequences and lacked quality scores, the filtering could not match the filtering applied to full-length reads. Sequences were annotated with PyIR, a Python wrapper for IgBLAST v1.9, and V/J genes and CDR3 were assigned using IMGT germline references. Any read was removed if the V/J assignment was weak (E-value above 1e-6), the CDR3 was missing, or the read contained stop codons, out-of-frame junctions, or ambiguous translated residues. V3J clonotypes were defined by identical inferred V gene, J gene, and CDR3 amino acid sequence. Percentage overlap between repertoires was calculated by dividing the number of shared unique clonotypes by the size of the smaller repertoire. RTK rarefaction, the Chao1 estimator, and Recon v2.1 estimates of unobserved clonotypes were used to assess repertoire richness. For all TCRbeta clonotypes obtained by the gDNA method from four donors, generation probabilities were computed with OLGA. TCRdb took over this immuneACCESS table, retaining in-frame rearrangements with V and J assigned. Such tables are incomplete; in checked studies, under half of the missing clones stem from an unresolved V gene, and the remainder is unexplained. V and J calls plus clone size are reproduced from that table; the DNA served to infer D and trimming. The sample includes some 2.1 million clones, with 85% to 95% observed a single time. More than 0.1% of the sample goes to the ten largest clones.

The data belong to a study of shared clonotypes between healthy human individuals (TCRdb year 2020). Study-wide context: A couple of women and a few men aged 18 to 49 years were included in the cohort. Per donor, three plates each were used for CD4 naive and CD4 memory, two for CD8 naive, and one for CD8 memory. Blood TCR repertoires of a handful of healthy adults were deeply sequenced to estimate repertoire size and the extent of clonotype sharing between individuals. To increase sequencing depth and limit assay-specific biases, different laboratories used diverse techniques to prepare libraries and sequence TCR repertoires. Between about 0.94 and 8.9 billion PBMCs per donor were obtained by leukapheresis. The investigation overall reported the following: The small number of donors limited the genetic and exposure-history diversity represented. Sharing across a few donors was observed for 5% to 6.5% of naive CD4, under 4% of naive CD8, 2.3% of memory CD4, and roughly 0.43% of memory CD8 clonotypes. Only blood was sampled, and tissue TCR repertoires likely differ from those in blood. Rarefaction of sorted-subset datasets indicated incomplete sequencing despite the large sequencing depth. Naive subsets generally had larger estimated clonotype richness than memory subsets. Based on pairwise subsampling, the degree of clonotype sharing among donors was expected to be affected by sequencing depth. Higher generation probabilities were observed for clonotypes shared by all four sorted-subset donors than for non-shared clonotypes.

Trimming removed 4 bases from V and 3 bases from J; the gene matches leave 6 bases unexplained. The germline V gene specifies SGHRS as CDR1 and YFSETQ as CDR2. The CDR3 runs 14 residues from the cysteine to the phenylalanine. Solely the CDR3 DNA is kept, with 42 bases framed from the first base. The donors were healthy, HIV-negative adults with no recently reported acute infections or vaccinations. Every donor was a Caucasian adult living in Nashville, Tennessee, USA. Magnetic negative selection was used to enrich CD4+ T cells, after which naive cells were positively selected on CD45RA and the negative fraction became the memory subset. After blood collection by leukapheresis, PBMCs were isolated using Ficoll-Histopaque density gradient centrifugation and then cryopreserved in the vapor phase of liquid nitrogen. Purity and quantity of every magnetically sorted T cell population were checked by analytical flow cytometry. Genomic DNA was isolated from every sorted fraction and measured by UV absorbance on a Nanodrop 2000c.

The TCR comes from a young man in good health. The chain joins TRBV5-1 to TRBJ2-7; TRBD1 fits 8 bases in the junction. The material sequenced was naive CD4+ T cells sorted from blood. In light of the paper, this sample's cell subset or site label describes: CD45RA+ positively selected. The CDR3 amino acid sequence is: CASSPADRVYEQYF. The sequenced DNA: TGCGCCAGCAGCCCTGCGGACAGGGTCTACGAGCAGTACTTC.